The 8 T cell receptor beta chains below were found in one sample sequenced in a study of blood T cell repertoires in COVID-19 (dated by TCRdb to 2020 to 2021). The library relied on the immunoSEQ multiplex PCR assay. TCRdb limited this immuneACCESS table to in-frame rearrangements with V and J called. A share of clones is missing; checked studies link under half to unresolved V genes, and the rest is unexplained. The sample includes 250,000 or so clones, with about 88% observed a single time. The ten top clones hold 4% to 5% of the sample. Sequencing input: peripheral blood. The receptors here all came from a woman in her thirties or forties who had recovered from COVID-19.

The DNA for the CDR3 is TGTGCCAGCAGCGTAGCCAGGTCTGGGGCCAACGTCCTGACTTTC. Protein: CASSVARSGANVLTF. This chain uses TRBV9 with TRBJ2-6; D remains ambiguous. This CDR3 is 15 amino acids long. Trimming left V 0 bases short and J 1 base short, with 5 bases between. CDR1 is SGDLS, CDR2 YYNGEE, per germline. The full variable domain, in which reference TRBV9 and TRBJ2-6 provide the parts outside the CDR3, is DSGVTQTPKHLITATGQRVTLRCSPRSGDLSVYWYQQSLDQGLQFLIQYYNGEERAKGNILERFSAQQFPDLHSELNLSSLELGDSALYFCASSVARSGANVLTFGAGSRLTVL.

This chain connects TRBV28 to TRBJ1-2, with a weak D call TRBD1 (5 bases). CDR1 is MDHEN and CDR2 is SYDVKM in the germline V gene. This CDR3 has 12 amino acids. Between the trimmed V and J ends, which lost 2 bases and 4 bases, there was a span of 5 bases. DNA of the CDR3: TGTGCCAGCAGTTTAGACAGCTATGGCTACACCTTC. Amino acids: CASSLDSYGYTF.

The chain employs TRBV10-1 and TRBJ1-1; no definite D call. The CDR3 sequence is 13 residues long. Germline values: CDR1 WNHNN, CDR2 SYGVQD (reference sequence). V was cut by 2 bases and J by 1 base, with 5 bases left in between. The CDR3 sequence: CASSEEGNTEAFF. CDR3 DNA sequence: TGCGCCAGCAGTGAGGAGGGGAACACTGAAGCTTTCTTT.

The chain couples TRBV9 to TRBJ2-3; possible D gene TRBD2, 5 bases. Germline V CDR1 and CDR2: SGDLS, YYNGEE. V was shortened by 4 bases and J by 6 bases, with 9 bases between the two germline ends. The CDR3 has 12 residues. The CDR3 DNA sequence: TGTGCCAGCAGCACGTCGGGGGATACGCAGTATTTT. It codes for CASSTSGDTQYF.

For this clone: One junction end disagrees with the germline gene, perhaps due to a read error. The genes are TRBV18 and TRBJ1-3; no definite D call. CDR1 and CDR2 (germline): KGHSH, LQKENI. The CDR3 has 16 residues. The CDR3 protein is CASSPLDFGSGNTIYF. The CDR3 DNA sequence: TGTGCCAGCTCCCCACTCGACTTCGGCTCTGGAAACACCATATATTTT.

The V call is TRBV9, the J call TRBJ2-5; the match to TRBD1 covers 7 bases. Germline V gene data show CDR1 as SGDLS and CDR2 as YYNGEE. CDR3 length: 16 residues. V lost 3 bases and J lost 5; bases outside the gene matches: 13. The CDR3 DNA reads as TGTGCCAGCAGCGAGGAGACAGGGAGCCCCTTGGAGACCCAGTACTTC. This codes for CASSEETGSPLETQYF.

V gene TRBV28 combines with J gene TRBJ1-5; D not certain. In germline, CDR1 is MDHEN, CDR2 SYDVKM. CDR3 length equals 17 residues. V lost 0 bases, J lost 1 base, and 13 bases lay in between. CDR3 sequence reads: CASSLWAGEGSNQPQHF. The CDR3 coding sequence is TGTGCCAGCAGTTTATGGGCTGGGGAGGGAAGCAATCAGCCCCAGCATTTT.

This chain joins TRBV19 and TRBJ2-1; D ambiguous. The CDR3 has 14 amino acids. Germline V gene data show CDR1 as LNHDA and CDR2 as SQIVND (reference sequence). Trimming took 3 bases from V and 1 from J, leaving 7 bases between them. DNA for the CDR3: TGTGCCAGTAGTATCGCTAGTTCCTACAATGAGCAGTTCTTC. The encoded protein is CASSIASSYNEQFF.